Shown below are 18 T cell receptor beta chains from a single sample sequenced in a study of blood T cell repertoires in COVID-19. Data came from immunoSEQ multiplex PCR; TCRdb stores just in-frame clones and leaves some out. Of 150,000 to 200,000 clones detected, 84% appear once; the ten largest clones hold about 7%. Source material: peripheral blood. Source of these receptors: a human donor in a cohort sampled during active COVID-19.

The chain is built from TRBV9 and TRBJ2-1; 7 bases line up with TRBD1. This CDR3 region has 13 residues. After removal of 5 bases from V and 7 bases from J, the junction contained 6 bases not matched to a gene. Germline V gene lookup returns CDR1 SGDLS and CDR2 YYNGEE. This chain's CDR3 is CASSGPGGNEQFF. The CDR3 nucleotides read TGTGCCAGCAGTGGGCCAGGGGGTAATGAGCAGTTCTTC.

This chain links TRBV6-5 with TRBJ1-5, with a possible D match to TRBD1 (5 bases). The V end was cut by 7 bases, the J end by 3 bases, with 10 bases between. The CDR3 runs 13 residues. The germline V gene encodes CDR1 MNHEY and CDR2 SVGAGI. The CDR3 region is CASTGGPNQPQHF. The CDR3 DNA reads TGTGCCAGCACCGGGGGACCCAATCAGCCCCAGCATTTT.

The chain carries TRBV12-3 or TRBV12-4 and TRBJ1-1; TRBD1 aligns across 7 bases. Germline trimming cut 9 bases from V and 5 bases from J; bases unmatched to any gene: 6. The CDR3 spans 12 residues. CDR3 in amino acids: CASLAGGTEAFF. DNA of the CDR3: TGTGCCAGTCTAGCAGGGGGGACTGAAGCTTTCTTT.

The rearrangement uses TRBV6-5 and TRBJ1-3; D is uncertain. Germline loops: CDR1 MNHEY, CDR2 SVGAGI. The ends were cut back, 0 bases at V and 0 bases at J, with 9 bases in the middle. The CDR3 sequence is 16 residues long. The CDR3 is CASSYSSSFSGNTIYF. DNA for the CDR3: TGTGCCAGCAGTTACTCTAGCAGTTTCTCTGGAAACACCATATATTTT.

V usage is TRBV5-6 and J usage is TRBJ2-7; D gene ambiguous. CDR1 is SGHDT, CDR2 YYEEEE, per germline. V lost 2 bases, J lost 5 bases, and 14 bases lay in between. This CDR3 is built from 14 residues. CDR3 in DNA: TGTGCCAGCAGCTTCGGGTCCCTCCTAGACGAGCAGTACTTC. Translating it yields CASSFGSLLDEQYF.

In DNA form, the CDR3 reads TGCGCCAGCAGTCAATCGAGGGACAGGAAAGGGCCAAGGGCCCAGCATTTT. This sequence encodes CASSQSRDRKGPRAQHF. V gene TRBV23-1 combines with J gene TRBJ1-5; 8 bases align to TRBD1. TRBV23-1 belongs to the ORF category, with a function that is uncertain. The CDR3 loop spans 17 amino acids. J was trimmed by 11 bases and V by 0 bases; bases with no gene match: 15.

The CDR3 sequence is CASSFRGDGNQPQHF. The CDR3 DNA is TGTGCCAGCAGCTTCAGGGGGGATGGCAATCAGCCCCAGCATTTT. V is TRBV5-6 and J is TRBJ1-5, with 7 bases lining up with TRBD1. The trim removed 2 bases at V and 2 bases at J, leaving 4 bases unmatched. Germline V CDR1 and CDR2: SGHDT, YYEEEE. The CDR3 sequence is 15 residues long.

J is TRBJ2-5 and V is TRBV4-1; TRBD2 agrees at 7 bases. The CDR3 has 15 amino acids. From germline, CDR1 is MGHRA and CDR2 YSYEKL. V dropped 3 bases and J dropped 5; count of bases not matched to a gene: 9. The DNA of the CDR3 is TGCGCCAGCAGCCAGGTGACTAGCCTCTCTGAGACCCAGTACTTC. Translated: CASSQVTSLSETQYF.

The V gene is TRBV3-1 (or the pseudogene TRBV3-2), the J gene TRBJ1-4, with a tentative D call TRBD1 (5 bases). Germline V CDR1 and CDR2: LGHDT, YNNKEL (reference sequence). The CDR3 length is 16 residues. Trimming cost V 0 bases and J 5 bases, with 13 bases left between them. CDR3 DNA sequence: TGTGCCAGCAGCCAAGATCTCCGGGGGGGAAATGAAAAACTGTTTTTT. Amino acids: CASSQDLRGGNEKLFF.

The V gene is TRBV5-4, the J gene TRBJ1-1; no clear D. The V gene lost 1 base and the J gene lost 0 bases, with 7 bases spanning the gap. CDR3 length: 14 amino acids. CDR1 is SGHNT, CDR2 YYREEE, per germline (reference sequence). CDR3 coding DNA: TGTGCCAGCAGCTTGCCAGGTATGAACACTGAAGCTTTCTTT. Protein sequence: CASSLPGMNTEAFF.

The chain joins TRBV3-1 (or the pseudogene TRBV3-2) to TRBJ2-1; 8 bases match TRBD2. The CDR3 covers 15 residues. Germline V gives CDR1 LGHDT, CDR2 YNNKEL (reference sequence). J was trimmed by 4 bases and V by 1 base; bases with no gene match: 3. CDR3 residues: CASSQAGGTYNEQFF. DNA for the CDR3: TGTGCCAGCAGCCAAGCGGGGGGGACGTACAATGAGCAGTTCTTC.

V and J are TRBV5-4 and TRBJ2-1, with 7 bases that match TRBD2. Germline assignment: CDR1 SGHNT and CDR2 YYREEE (reference sequence). Losses at the gene ends were 2 bases for V and 5 bases for J; bases not matched to a gene: 10. The CDR3 is made up of 16 amino acids. The CDR3 loop reads CASSLERAGVNNEQFF. CDR3 bases: TGTGCCAGCAGCTTAGAGAGGGCGGGGGTTAACAATGAGCAGTTCTTC.

This clone was picked up a small number of times. J is TRBJ2-7 and V is TRBV4-1; 7 nucleotides align to TRBD2. The CDR3 sequence is 14 residues long. Germline CDR1 reads MGHRA; CDR2 reads YSYEKL. J gave up 6 bases and V 0 bases, and 5 bases lay outside the gene matches. The CDR3 protein is CASSQDRDYGEQYF. CDR3 coding DNA: TGCGCCAGCAGCCAAGACAGGGACTATGGCGAGCAGTACTTC.

Only one count was recorded for this clone. V usage is TRBV19 and J usage is TRBJ2-7; D unresolved. CDR1 is LNHDA and CDR2 is SQIVND in the germline V gene (reference sequence). With 9 bases removed from V and 2 bases from J, the gap between germline ends came to 14 bases. The CDR3 contains 13 residues. The CDR3 DNA reads as TGTGCCAGCGGTCTTACCTCTACCTACGAGCAGTACTTC. It codes for CASGLTSTYEQYF.

V is TRBV5-8 and J is TRBJ1-6, with D uncertain. The CDR3 sequence is 15 residues long. Trimming took 7 bases from V and 6 from J, leaving 17 bases between them. The germline V gene has CDR1 SGHTS and CDR2 YDEGEE. The CDR3 region is CASPGRGMGNSPLHF. The CDR3 DNA follows: TGTGCCAGCCCCGGTCGGGGAATGGGTAATTCACCCCTCCACTTT.

The J gene is TRBJ1-1, the V gene TRBV29-1; 8 positions match TRBD1. The CDR3 is 16 residues long. V lost 5 bases to trimming and J lost 1 base; unmatched junction nucleotides: 12. Germline-derived CDR1 and CDR2 are SQVTM and ANQGSEA. In nucleotides, the CDR3 is TGCAGCGTTCAGGGGGCCCTACTACCTAAGAACACTGAAGCTTTCTTT. Residues: CSVQGALLPKNTEAFF.

The J gene is TRBJ2-2, the V gene TRBV12-3 or TRBV12-4, with D possibly TRBD2 on 7 matching bases. The length of the CDR3 is 13 residues. The V and J ends lost 3 bases and 7 bases respectively, with 9 bases between them. In DNA form, the CDR3 reads TGTGCCAGCAGTTTCGGGGGGCGCGGGGAGCTGTTTTTT. This encodes CASSFGGRGELFF.

The J gene is TRBJ2-2, the V gene TRBV19; 8 bases match TRBD2. Unmatched junction bases numbered 6, after V lost 6 bases and J lost 3 bases. CDR1 and CDR2 from the germline V gene are LNHDA and SQIVND (reference sequence). The CDR3 totals 15 residues. The CDR3 DNA reads TGTGCCAGTAGCTCCTTCGGGGGGGACACCGGGGAGCTGTTTTTT. Translation gives CASSSFGGDTGELFF.